This TCR beta chain is from a study of shared clonotypes between healthy human individuals. Study results and limitations: Limitation of the genetic and exposure-history diversity represented came from the few donors.

Method: immunoSEQ multiplex PCR; TCRdb's copy keeps in-frame clones and lacks some. This table has around 2.1 million clones, about 92% appearing once. The V gene lost 5 bases and the J gene lost 5 bases, with 19 bases spanning the gap. CDR1 is MDHEN and CDR2 is SYDVKM in the germline V gene. This CDR3 contains 15 residues. This clone is a singleton in its sample. Its antigen remains unknown. Naive CD8 cells, CD45RO-negative and positively selected for CCR7, excluded terminally differentiated effector memory CD45RA+ cells. The sequenced material came from naive CD8+ T cells from PBMCs. The chain is built from TRBV28 and TRBJ2-7; D gene uncertain. The clonotype originates from a man aged 18 to 30 in good health. Some clones in this sample may be carry-over from other donors' samples. The CDR3, as DNA: TGTGCCAGCAGTCTCCTTTCCAGGAGTCAGCACGAGCAGTACTTC. This translates into CASSLLSRSQHEQYF. Using reference TRBV28 and TRBJ2-7 for the parts outside the CDR3, the full variable domain is DVKVTQSSRYLVKRTGEKVFLECVQDMDHENMFWYRQDPGLGLRLIYFSYDVKMKEKGDIPEGYSVSREKKERFSLILESASTNQTSMYLCASSLLSRSQHEQYFGPGTRLTVT.